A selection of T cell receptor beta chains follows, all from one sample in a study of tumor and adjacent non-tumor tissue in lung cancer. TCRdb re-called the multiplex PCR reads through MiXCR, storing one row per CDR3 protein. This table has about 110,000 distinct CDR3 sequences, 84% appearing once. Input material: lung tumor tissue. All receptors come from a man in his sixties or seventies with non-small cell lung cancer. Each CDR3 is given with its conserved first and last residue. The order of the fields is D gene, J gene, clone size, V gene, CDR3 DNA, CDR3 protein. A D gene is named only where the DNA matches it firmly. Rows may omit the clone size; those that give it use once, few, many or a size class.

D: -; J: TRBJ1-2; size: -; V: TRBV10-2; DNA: TGCACCAGCGGGGACTGGGGAGGGTACTATGGCTACACCTTC; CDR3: CTSGDWGGYYGYTF
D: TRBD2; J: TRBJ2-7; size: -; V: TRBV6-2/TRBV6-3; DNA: TGTACCAGCAGTTCCCCCTGGCTAGCGGAGGCCCCCTACGAGCAGTACTTC; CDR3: CTSSSPWLAEAPYEQYF
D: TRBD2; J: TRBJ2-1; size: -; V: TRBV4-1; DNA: TGCGCCAGCAGCCAACGTGCAAGCGGGAGAGTCAACAATGAGCAGTTCTTC; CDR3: CASSQRASGRVNNEQFF
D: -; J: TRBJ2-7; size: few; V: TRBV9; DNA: TGTGCCAACAGTGCAGTACGGGCTACGGAGCAGTACTTC; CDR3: CANSAVRATEQYF
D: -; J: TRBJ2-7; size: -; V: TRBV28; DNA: TGTGCCAGCAGTATACCCACAGGCGAGCACTACTTC; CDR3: CASSIPTGEHYF
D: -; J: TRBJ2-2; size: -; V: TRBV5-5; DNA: TGTGCCAACAGCTTTGACTCTCGCGGGGAGCTGTTTTTT; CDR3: CANSFDSRGELFF
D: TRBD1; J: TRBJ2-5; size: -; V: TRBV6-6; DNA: TGTGCCAGCAGTTCTCCGGCCGGGACAGGGCTAGAACAGACCGAGTACTTC; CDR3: CASSSPAGTGLEQTEYF
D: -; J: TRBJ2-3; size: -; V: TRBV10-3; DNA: TGTGCCTCATCAGCAGGGCGGATCGTGGTAGATACGCAGTATTTT; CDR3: CASSAGRIVVDTQYF
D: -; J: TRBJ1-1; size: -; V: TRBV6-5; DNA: TGTGTCAGCAGTCTTCAGGGTGTGAGCACTGAAGCTTTCTTT; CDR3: CVSSLQGVSTEAFF
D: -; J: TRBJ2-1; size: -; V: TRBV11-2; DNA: TGTGCCAGCAACTTAGTGAGACATTACAATGAGCAGTTCTTC; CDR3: CASNLVRHYNEQFF
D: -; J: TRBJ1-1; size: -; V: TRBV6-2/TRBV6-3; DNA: TGTGGCAGCAGCGAGACGGTGAACACTGAAGCTTTCTTT; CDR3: CGSSETVNTEAFF
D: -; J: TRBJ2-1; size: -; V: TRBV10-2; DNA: TGCGCCAGCATAGTCTATTCGGAAGGAGGGACGGAGCAGTTCTTC; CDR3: CASIVYSEGGTEQFF
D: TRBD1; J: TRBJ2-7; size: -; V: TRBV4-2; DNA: TGTTCCAGTAGCCAAGGACAGGGTCTGTACGAGCAGTACTTC; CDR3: CSSSQGQGLYEQYF
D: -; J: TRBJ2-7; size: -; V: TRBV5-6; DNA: TGTGCCAGCAGCTCCCTTATCCGGGTCAGGACCTACGAGCAGTACTTC; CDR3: CASSSLIRVRTYEQYF
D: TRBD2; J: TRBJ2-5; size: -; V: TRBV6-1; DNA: TGTGTCAGCAGTGTTCAAGCGGGAGGGCCTCAAGAGACTCAGTACTTC; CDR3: CVSSVQAGGPQETQYF
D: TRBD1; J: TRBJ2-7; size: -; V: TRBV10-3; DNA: TGTGCCATCAGTGAGTCGGTGAGACAGGGCAGTGAGCAGTACTTC; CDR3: CAISESVRQGSEQYF
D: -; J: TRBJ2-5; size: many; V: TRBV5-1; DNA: TGCGCCAGCAGCTTAGGACAGATGAGGGAGACCCAGTACTTC; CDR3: CASSLGQMRETQYF
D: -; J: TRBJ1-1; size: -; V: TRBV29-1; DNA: TGCTGCGCTGATCAGGGACCGAGAGATGAAGCTTTCTTT; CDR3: CCADQGPRDEAFF
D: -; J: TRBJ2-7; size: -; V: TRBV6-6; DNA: TGTGCCAGCAGTTCCAAAAGGGGACCCTACAAGCAGTACTTC; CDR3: CASSSKRGPYKQYF
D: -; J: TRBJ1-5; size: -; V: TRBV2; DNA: TGTGCCAAGACAGGCAGGGAGGGCTATCAGCCCCAGCATTTT; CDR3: CAKTGREGYQPQHF
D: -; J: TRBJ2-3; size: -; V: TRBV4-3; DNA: TGCGCCAGCATCCACTTAGCTGGAGAGACAGATACGCAGTGTTTT; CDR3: CASIHLAGETDTQCF
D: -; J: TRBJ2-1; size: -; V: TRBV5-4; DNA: TGTGCCAGCAGCTTTGGGGGTAGGGTGAGGAATGAGCAGATCTTC; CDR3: CASSFGGRVRNEQIF
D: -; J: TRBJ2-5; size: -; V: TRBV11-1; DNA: TGTGCCAGCAGTATGGATAGGACTAATCAAGAGACCCAGTACTTC; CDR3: CASSMDRTNQETQYF
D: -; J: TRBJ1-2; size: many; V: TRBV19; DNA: TGTGCCAGTAGTTGGCGACAGGACTACACCTTC; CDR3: CASSWRQDYTF
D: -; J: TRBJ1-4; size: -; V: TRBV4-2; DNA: TGTGCCAGCAGCCAAGTACCGTTGGGGGTAGCTAACGAAAGGCTGTTTTTT; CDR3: CASSQVPLGVANERLFF
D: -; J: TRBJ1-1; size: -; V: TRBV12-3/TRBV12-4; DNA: TGTGCCAAGGGAGGGGATACTGAAGCTTTCTTT; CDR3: CAKGGDTEAFF
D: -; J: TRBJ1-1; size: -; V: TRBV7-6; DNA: TGTGCCAGCAGCTTAACCCCCGGGCTAAGAGGAACTGAAGCTTTCTTT; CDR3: CASSLTPGLRGTEAFF
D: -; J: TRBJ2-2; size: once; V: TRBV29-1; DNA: TGCGGCGCCGACGTAGTGGGGGGCACCGGGGAGCTGTTTTTT; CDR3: CGADVVGGTGELFF
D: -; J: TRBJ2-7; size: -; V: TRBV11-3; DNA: TGTGCCAGCAACTTAACAAGGCTTTCTTCCTACGAGCAGTACTTC; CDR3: CASNLTRLSSYEQYF
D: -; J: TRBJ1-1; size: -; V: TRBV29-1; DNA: TGCAGCGCTGATCCGGGACCGAGAGATGAAGATTCATTT; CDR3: CSADPGPRDEDSF
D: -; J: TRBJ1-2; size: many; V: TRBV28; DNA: TGTGCCAGCAGAGGTGGGGCACGAAGTAACTATGGCTACACCTTC; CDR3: CASRGGARSNYGYTF
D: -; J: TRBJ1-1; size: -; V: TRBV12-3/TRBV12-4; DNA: TGTGCCAGCAGTTTAGACGGGGGTGCAGGGACTGAAGCTTTCTTT; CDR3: CASSLDGGAGTEAFF
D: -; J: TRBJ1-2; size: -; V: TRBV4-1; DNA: TGCGCCAGCAGCCAAGTTGTGCAGTCTTTTGATGGCTACACGTTC; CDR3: CASSQVVQSFDGYTF
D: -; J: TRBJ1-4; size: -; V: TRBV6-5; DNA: TGTGCCAGCAGTCACAACCCCGATGTGGAAAAACTGTTTTTT; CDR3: CASSHNPDVEKLFF
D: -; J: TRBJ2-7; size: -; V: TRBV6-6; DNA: TGTTCCGGCAGTCCCCGGGGCCACGAGCAGTACTTC; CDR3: CSGSPRGHEQYF
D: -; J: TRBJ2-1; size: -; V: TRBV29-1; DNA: TGCGACGTTTGGGGGAGGCGGAATGAGCAGTTCTTC; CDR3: CDVWGRRNEQFF